This TCR beta chain was observed in a study of low-dose radiotherapy and immunotherapy resistance in tumors. The wider study: The study delivered 0.5 Gy per fraction every 2 weeks to Cohort 1, totaling 6.5 Gy. On an every-two-weeks schedule, patients received intravenous nivolumab 240 mg, along with ipilimumab 1 mg/kg every six weeks.

This clonotype was observed many times. This CDR3 is 17 amino acids long. The V and J ends lost 1 base and 3 bases, in that order; junction bases with no gene match: 8. Per the germline V gene, CDR1 is SGHAT and CDR2 is FQNNGV. Priming of first-strand cDNA relied on TRAV- and TRBV-specific primers (covering alpha and beta chains). For amplifying TCRs, the PCR ran for around 20 cycles with Phusion, which was used together with a constant-region primer and the adapter on the V primers. TCRdb reprocessed the reads with MiXCR, giving one entry per CDR3 protein. Of 95,000 to 100,000 distinct CDR3 sequences listed, around 21% are singletons. Time point given: after trial treatment. Specified treatment: LDRT plus nivolumab, ipilimumab, low-dose cyclophosphamide and aspirin (RACIN trial).

This clonotype was sampled from a male donor with prostate cancer. The sequences come from PBMCs, collected after low-dose radiotherapy plus immunotherapy. The chain joins TRBV11-2 to TRBJ2-1; 8 bases line up with TRBD2. The CDR3 nucleotides are TGTGCCAGCAGCTTAGGTCGGCGGGGGGCCCACTACAATGAGCAGTTCTTC. This sequence encodes CASSLGRRGAHYNEQFF. Filled out from reference TRBV11-2 and TRBJ2-1, the complete variable domain reads EAGVAQSPRYKIIEKRQSVAFWCNPISGHATLYWYQQILGQGPKLLIQFQNNGVVDDSQLPKDRFSAERLKGVDSTLKIQPAKLEDSAVYLCASSLGRRGAHYNEQFFGPGTRLTVL.